Below, 19 T cell receptor beta chains from the same sample are listed, as sequenced in a study of T cells after posttransplantation cyclophosphamide. The assay was immunoSEQ multiplex PCR, and TCRdb's table has in-frame clones only and misses some. This repertoire holds about 7,500 clones, and none appear only once. Treatment was busulfan-fludarabine conditioning, a marrow graft, and cyclophosphamide on days +3 and +4. The material was PBMCs, obtained around 90 days after allogeneic stem cell transplant with posttransplant cyclophosphamide. These receptors all come from a female patient in her 60s who received an allogeneic stem cell transplant from an unrelated donor, was CMV-positive, and had acute GVHD only. Some T cells may be transferred from the graft donor.

The chain combines TRBV29-1 with TRBJ2-3; D gene uncertain. CDR3 length equals 12 residues. V was trimmed by 6 bases and J by 6 bases, leaving 13 bases between them. Germline V gives CDR1 SQVTM, CDR2 ANQGSEA. In DNA, the CDR3 is TGCAGCGTCGGGTCCTTTCCTGATACGCAGTATTTT. It translates to CSVGSFPDTQYF.

This clone was counted many times. The V and J genes are TRBV9 and TRBJ2-6; TRBD1 is a possible D gene (5 bases). V dropped 4 bases and J dropped 1 base, with 12 bases sitting between them. From germline, CDR1 is SGDLS and CDR2 YYNGEE. The length of the CDR3 is 16 residues. For the CDR3, the DNA is TGTGCCAGCAGCCCGAATACAGGATCTGGGGCCAACGTCCTGACTTTC. It specifies CASSPNTGSGANVLTF.

This clone has a count of ten or more. V gene TRBV11-2 combines with J gene TRBJ2-7; a possible D gene is TRBD2 (5 bases). V was cut by 0 bases and J by 0 bases, with 6 bases left in between. Germline CDR1 is SGHAT and CDR2 is FQNNGV. The CDR3 is 14 amino acids. The CDR3 DNA is TGTGCCAGCAGCTTAGATCGGGGCTCCTACGAGCAGTACTTC. It specifies CASSLDRGSYEQYF.

At least ten counts were recorded for this clone. The chain recombines TRBV7-3 with TRBJ2-2, with D uncertain. Looked up from germline, CDR1 is SGHTA and CDR2 is FQGTGA. The CDR3 runs 14 residues. V lost 1 base and J lost 5, with 8 bases in between. DNA of the CDR3: TGTGCCAGCAGCTTAAGTTTGACTACCGGGGAGCTGTTTTTT. Encoded protein: CASSLSLTTGELFF.

This clone was seen many times. The J gene is TRBJ1-4, the V gene TRBV25-1; TRBD1 matches 9 bases. Unmatched junction bases numbered 5, after V lost 1 base and J lost 2 bases. CDR3 length: 17 residues. The V gene's germline CDR1 is MGHDK and CDR2 SYGVNS. The chain's CDR3 is CASSESWTGVTNEKLFF. DNA for the CDR3: TGTGCCAGCAGTGAATCTTGGACAGGGGTGACTAATGAAAAACTGTTTTTT.

This clone was recorded at least ten times. The genes are TRBV29-1 and TRBJ1-4; 9 bases map to TRBD1. CDR3 length: 15 residues. The germline V gene encodes CDR1 SQVTM and CDR2 ANQGSEA. The J segment lost 7 bases and the V segment lost 0 bases, leaving 6 bases of the junction unmatched. The CDR3 bases are TGCAGCGTTGAAGATCGACAGGGGGGGAGTGAAAAACTGTTTTTT. Translation: CSVEDRQGGSEKLFF.

This clone came up many times. The chain combines TRBV6-2 or TRBV6-3 with TRBJ2-1; no clear D. V lost 2 bases, J lost 4 bases, and 6 bases lay in between. The CDR3 is 13 residues long. Germline CDR1 and CDR2: MNHEY and SVGEGT. The CDR3 is CASSYVGYNEQFF. The CDR3 bases are TGTGCCAGCAGTTACGTCGGGTACAATGAGCAGTTCTTC.

The genes are TRBV30 and TRBJ2-5; 8 nucleotides align to TRBD2. V dropped 5 bases and J dropped 1; count of bases not matched to a gene: 18. The CDR3 sequence is 18 residues long. Germline loops: CDR1 GTSNPN, CDR2 SVGIG (reference sequence). The DNA for the CDR3 is TGTGCCTGGGGGTCCCCGGGCGGGGGGCTGCAAGGCCAAGAGACCCAGTACTTC. Translating gives CAWGSPGGGLQGQETQYF.

In this sample, this clone turned up many times. This chain uses TRBV28 with TRBJ2-7, with D unresolved. V lost 3 bases and J 1 base, leaving 7 bases between the germline ends. CDR3 size: 13 residues. The germline V gene has CDR1 MDHEN and CDR2 SYDVKM. This CDR3 is CASSFPSSYEQYF. The DNA for the CDR3 is TGTGCCAGCAGTTTCCCTTCGTCCTACGAGCAGTACTTC.

This clone was counted at least ten times. The chain recombines TRBV7-6 with TRBJ2-7; D perhaps matches TRBD1 (5 bases). Trimming removed 1 base at V and 0 bases at J, with 7 bases between. The CDR3 extends over 14 amino acids. The germline CDR1 and CDR2 sequences are SGHVS and FNYEAQ. DNA of the CDR3: TGTGCCAGCAGCTTAGAAGACAGCTCCTACGAGCAGTACTTC. This translates into CASSLEDSSYEQYF.

This clone was recorded at least ten times. The chain has TRBV12-3 or TRBV12-4 and TRBJ2-3; unclear D gene. V lost 5 bases, J lost 5 bases, and 5 bases lay in between. This CDR3 is built from 11 residues. The chain's CDR3 is CASSPLDTQYF. In DNA form, the CDR3 reads TGTGCCAGCAGTCCACTAGATACGCAGTATTTT.

This clone appeared many times. V usage is TRBV7-2 and J usage is TRBJ1-2; 12 bases agree with TRBD1. This CDR3 comprises 14 residues. V lost 5 bases to trimming and J lost 7 bases; unmatched junction nucleotides: 5. The germline V gene has CDR1 SGHTA and CDR2 FQGNSA. CDR3 sequence (DNA): TGTGCCAGCAGCCGACTGGGACAGGGGGCTGGCTACACCTTC. This gives the protein CASSRLGQGAGYTF.

This clone appeared many times. The chain carries TRBV2 and TRBJ2-7, with 9 positions matching TRBD1. The V and J ends lost 6 bases and 5 bases, in that order; junction bases with no gene match: 8. The germline V gene encodes CDR1 SNHLY and CDR2 FYNNEI. The CDR3 runs to 14 residues. Here the CDR3 DNA reads TGTGCCAGCAGGTCCGGGACAGGGAACCACGAGCAGTACTTC. Translated, it gives CASRSGTGNHEQYF.

This clone was counted at least ten times. The CDR3 region has the DNA TGTGCCAGCAGCCCCGGAGGGGAATTCTCCTACGAGCAGTACTTC. This encodes CASSPGGEFSYEQYF. The chain has TRBV9 and TRBJ2-7, with D possibly matching TRBD2 (6 bases). V was clipped by 4 bases and J by 0 bases, with 14 bases between them. The CDR3 runs 15 residues. Per the germline V gene, CDR1 is SGDLS and CDR2 is YYNGEE.

The chain combines TRBV30 with TRBJ2-3; a possible D gene is TRBD1 (5 bases). The CDR3 runs 12 residues. CDR1 and CDR2 (germline): GTSNPN, SVGIG (reference sequence). V was trimmed by 0 bases and J by 4 bases, leaving 5 bases between them. CDR3: CAWSVTADTQYF. The CDR3 DNA reads TGTGCCTGGAGTGTGACAGCAGATACGCAGTATTTT.

The J gene is TRBJ1-2, the V gene TRBV28; D uncertain. The CDR3 consists of 12 residues. V was trimmed by 3 bases and J by 5 bases, leaving 7 bases between them. From germline, CDR1 is MDHEN and CDR2 SYDVKM. This CDR3 is CASSLPQYGYTF. The CDR3 bases are TGTGCCAGCAGTTTGCCCCAGTATGGCTACACCTTC.

This clone was counted ten times or more. The rearrangement joins TRBV6-1 to TRBJ1-1; D unclear. From germline, CDR1 is MNHNS and CDR2 SASEGT. With 4 bases removed from V and 4 bases from J, the gap between germline ends came to 10 bases. The CDR3 has 13 residues. The CDR3 spells CASSVVRFTEAFF. CDR3 DNA: TGTGCCAGCAGTGTGGTCAGGTTCACTGAAGCTTTCTTT.

This clone was counted between two and nine times. This chain links TRBV30 with TRBJ1-5; no definite D call. Per the germline V gene, CDR1 is GTSNPN and CDR2 is SVGIG (reference sequence). Trimming stripped 2 bases from V and 4 bases from J, with 24 bases between. This CDR3 has 18 amino acids. In nucleotides, the CDR3 is TGTGCCTGGAGTACGTTCGGTGAGGGCTTGACTAGGAATCAGCCCCAGCATTTT. Translating gives CAWSTFGEGLTRNQPQHF.

This clone occurred many times. V usage is TRBV19 and J usage is TRBJ1-1, with 8 positions matching TRBD1. CDR3 length equals 14 residues. Germline V CDR1 and CDR2: LNHDA, SQIVND (reference sequence). Losses at the gene ends were 1 base for V and 2 bases for J; bases not matched to a gene: 0. The CDR3 DNA follows: TGTGCCAGTAGTATAGCAGGGGGCAACACTGAAGCTTTCTTT. It translates to CASSIAGGNTEAFF.